The 29 T cell receptor beta chains presented below share a single source sample, sequenced in a study of beta chain features in type 1 diabetes. The investigators reverse transcribed all of the isolated RNA, so they sequenced expressed TCRB transcripts. Sequenced by immunoSEQ multiplex PCR; TCRdb stores in-frame clones only, minus some. The sample contains about 360,000 clones, about 12% of which appear only once. Sequenced: naive CD4+ T cells from blood. All receptors derive from a man aged 18 to 30 in good health.

This clone was counted a few times. The CDR3 loop reads CASSLEGRGATGNTIYF. The CDR3 DNA reads as TGCGCCAGCAGCTTGGAGGGCAGGGGAGCGACTGGAAACACCATATATTTT. The V call is TRBV5-1, the J call TRBJ1-3; the D gene is possibly TRBD1 (6 bases). Germline V lookup: CDR1 SGHRS, CDR2 YFSETQ. With 0 bases removed from V and 2 bases from J, the gap between germline ends came to 15 bases. The CDR3 covers 17 residues.

This clone was detected only a few times. J is TRBJ1-3 and V is TRBV2; 8 bases fit TRBD1. CDR3 size: 17 residues. V lost 6 bases to trimming and J lost 0 bases; unmatched junction nucleotides: 10. The germline V gene has CDR1 SNHLY and CDR2 FYNNEI. The CDR3 DNA reads as TGTGCCAGCAGGAAAAATTTCCAGGGGGCCTCTGGAAACACCATATATTTT. Its translation is CASRKNFQGASGNTIYF.

V usage is TRBV6-1 and J usage is TRBJ2-2; possibly TRBD1 for D (5 bases). The CDR3 is 14 amino acids. Germline CDR1 and CDR2: MNHNS and SASEGT. Trimming pared 4 bases from V and 1 base from J, leaving 7 bases between. For the CDR3, the DNA is TGTGCCAGCAGTGCCACAGGGAACACCGGGGAGCTGTTTTTT. Translating it yields CASSATGNTGELFF.

This clone was detected a few times. J is TRBJ1-2 and V is TRBV30; D is undetermined. Germline V gives CDR1 GTSNPN, CDR2 SVGIG (reference sequence). V gave up 2 bases and J gave up 7 bases, with 11 bases separating them. CDR3 length: 12 amino acids. CDR3 in amino acids: CAWSLPPRGYTF. The DNA for the CDR3 is TGTGCCTGGAGTCTTCCCCCCCGTGGCTACACCTTC.

This clone has only a few counts. Compared with germline, one end of the junction differs, possibly owing to a read error. The chain is built from TRBV7-3 and TRBJ1-1; 8 bases agree with TRBD1. The germline V gene encodes CDR1 SGHTA and CDR2 FQGTGA. The CDR3 has 12 residues. The CDR3 sequence is CASSDRDRSVYF. The CDR3 DNA reads TGTGCCAGCAGCGATCGGGACAGGTCGGTTTATTTT.

The V and J genes are TRBV7-2 and TRBJ2-7; D gene ambiguous. Germline V lookup: CDR1 SGHTA, CDR2 FQGNSA. Trimming shortened V by 0 bases and J by 0 bases, and 9 bases separated the two germline ends. The CDR3 consists of 15 residues. In nucleotides, the CDR3 is TGTGCCAGCAGCTTAGCGTTTAGAAGCTCCTACGAGCAGTACTTC. It specifies CASSLAFRSSYEQYF.

CDR3 nucleotide sequence: TGTGCCATCAGTGAGTCGGACAGGGGGAGGCCTGAAGCTTTCTTT. Amino acids: CAISESDRGRPEAFF. This chain uses TRBV10-3 with TRBJ1-1; 10 nucleotides align to TRBD1. This CDR3 has 15 residues. The trim removed 0 bases at V and 6 bases at J, leaving 4 bases unmatched. Germline loops: CDR1 ENHRY, CDR2 SYGVKD.

This chain links TRBV5-1 with TRBJ2-1, with D maybe TRBD1 (6 bases). The germline CDR1 and CDR2 sequences are SGHRS and YFSETQ. V dropped 4 bases and J dropped 0 bases, with 14 bases sitting between them. The CDR3 contains 16 residues. The chain's CDR3 is CASSIPTGSSYNEQFF. The CDR3 bases are TGCGCCAGCAGCATACCCACAGGGAGCTCCTACAATGAGCAGTTCTTC.

V and J are TRBV19 and TRBJ2-1; 8 bases match TRBD1. Germline CDR1 LNHDA, CDR2 SQIVND (reference sequence). This CDR3 has 13 amino acids. The junction had 3 bases not matched to a gene; V was cut back by 5 bases and J by 6 bases. The CDR3 DNA reads as TGTGCCAGTAGTTGGACAGGGTCCAATGAGCAGTTCTTC. Its translation: CASSWTGSNEQFF.

This chain links TRBV7-9 with TRBJ2-7, with D maybe TRBD1 (6 bases). CDR3 size: 17 residues. V was clipped by 4 bases and J by 2 bases, with 21 bases between them. Germline loops: CDR1 SEHNR, CDR2 FQNEAQ (reference sequence). The CDR3 sequence is CASSSYGTSRVAYEQYF. The CDR3 nucleotides read TGTGCCAGCAGCTCCTACGGGACATCCCGTGTTGCCTACGAGCAGTACTTC.

This clone was detected a few times. The CDR3 bases are TGCGCCAGCAGCTCGGCAGGGGTGAGCACTGAAGCTTTCTTT. Translating it yields CASSSAGVSTEAFF. The chain uses TRBV5-1 and TRBJ1-1; D is possibly TRBD1 (6 bases). CDR3 length: 14 residues. The germline V and J ends were trimmed by 3 bases and 4 bases, with 13 bases remaining between them. Germline V lookup: CDR1 SGHRS, CDR2 YFSETQ.

The V gene is TRBV4-3, the J gene TRBJ2-2, with TRBD2 matching 10 bases. Losses at the gene ends were 2 bases for V and 6 bases for J; bases not matched to a gene: 6. Germline-derived CDR1 and CDR2 are LGHNA and YSLEER. The CDR3 contains 16 residues. This CDR3 is CASSQTSGIVPGELFF. The CDR3 DNA reads TGCGCCAGCAGCCAAACTAGCGGGATAGTTCCCGGGGAGCTGTTTTTT.

V gene TRBV5-6 combines with J gene TRBJ2-7; 11 bases line up with TRBD1. The trim removed 5 bases at V and 3 bases at J, leaving 7 bases unmatched. This CDR3 is 15 amino acids long. CDR1 and CDR2 (germline): SGHDT, YYEEEE. CDR3 amino acids: CASSHSGTGGYEQYF. The CDR3 DNA follows: TGTGCCAGCAGTCACTCCGGGACAGGGGGCTACGAGCAGTACTTC. The full variable domain, in which reference TRBV5-6 and TRBJ2-7 provide the parts outside the CDR3, is DAGVTQSPTHLIKTRGQQVTLRCSPKSGHDTVSWYQQALGQGPQFIFQYYEEEERQRGNFPDRFSGHQFPNYSSELNVNALLLGDSALYLCASSHSGTGGYEQYFGPGTRLTVT.

The gene calls are TRBV5-4 and TRBJ2-5; TRBD1 is a possible D gene (6 bases). Trimming removed 6 bases from V and 1 base from J, with 13 bases in between. The CDR3 loop spans 14 amino acids. Per germline, CDR1 SGHNT and CDR2 YYREEE (reference sequence). CDR3 sequence reads: CASTISDSQETQYF. As DNA, the CDR3 is TGTGCCAGCACCATTTCGGACAGCCAAGAGACCCAGTACTTC.

This clone was found a few times. The rearrangement links TRBV6-5 to TRBJ2-7, with D perhaps TRBD1 (5 bases). Germline assignment: CDR1 MNHEY and CDR2 SVGAGI. This CDR3 region has 13 residues. Trimming shortened V by 6 bases and J by 4 bases, and 13 bases separated the two germline ends. The CDR3 DNA reads as TGTGCCAGCAGCTTGCAAGGGGCTTACGAGCAGTACTTC. Residues: CASSLQGAYEQYF.

This chain links TRBV6-1 with TRBJ1-5, with 8 bases matching TRBD1. The V segment lost 4 bases and the J segment 7 bases; nucleotides outside the gene matches: 6. The CDR3 sequence is 14 residues long. Germline V gene lookup returns CDR1 MNHNS and CDR2 SASEGT. The CDR3 spells CASSGGTGVQPQHF. CDR3 nucleotide sequence: TGTGCCAGCAGTGGCGGGACAGGCGTGCAGCCCCAGCATTTT.

This clone appeared a few times. This rearrangement joins TRBV6-4 to TRBJ1-5; 11 bases match TRBD1. Germline trimming cut 3 bases from V and 7 bases from J; bases unmatched to any gene: 2. The V gene's germline CDR1 is MRHNA and CDR2 SNTAGT. The CDR3 is 14 residues long. As DNA, the CDR3 is TGTGCCAGCAGTGAGGGGACAGGGGGACAGCCCCAGCATTTT. Amino acid sequence: CASSEGTGGQPQHF.

The V call is TRBV7-2, the J call TRBJ2-1; 7 bases map to TRBD1. This CDR3 is built from 14 residues. The V segment lost 5 bases and the J segment 10 bases; nucleotides outside the gene matches: 11. Per germline, CDR1 SGHTA and CDR2 FQGNSA. The CDR3 is CASSPRQGLEEQFF. CDR3 coding DNA: TGTGCCAGCAGCCCCCGACAGGGTTTAGAGGAGCAGTTCTTC. The full variable domain, rest sourced from reference TRBV7-2 and TRBJ2-1, is GAGVSQSPSNKVTEKGKDVELRCDPISGHTALYWYRQSLGQGLEFLIYFQGNSAPDKSGLPSDRFSAERTGGSVSTLTIQRTQQEDSAVYLCASSPRQGLEEQFFGPGTRLTVL.

This sequence joins TRBV4-3 and TRBJ2-3; tentatively, D is TRBD2 (6 bases). The CDR3 totals 18 residues. Germline CDR1 and CDR2: LGHNA and YSLEER. V was cut by 1 base and J by 4 bases, with 21 bases left in between. CDR3 amino acids: CASSQASLGTTGADTQYF. In DNA form, the CDR3 reads TGCGCCAGCAGCCAAGCCTCATTAGGGACCACGGGGGCAGATACGCAGTATTTT.

The chain's CDR3 is CAWKNRGSYNSPLHF. In DNA, the CDR3 is TGTGCCTGGAAAAACAGGGGGTCCTATAATTCACCCCTCCACTTT. The chain combines TRBV30 with TRBJ1-6, with TRBD1 identical over 8 bases. V dropped 4 bases and J dropped 1; count of bases not matched to a gene: 3. CDR3 size: 15 residues. Per germline, CDR1 GTSNPN and CDR2 SVGIG (reference sequence).

This clone occurred a few times. The chain links TRBV11-2 to TRBJ1-2; 10 nucleotides match TRBD1. The CDR3 is 15 residues long. The V gene's germline CDR1 is SGHAT and CDR2 FQNNGV. Trimming removed 5 bases from V and 6 bases from J; junction bases left unmatched: 9. CDR3 nucleotide sequence: TGTGCCAGCAGCCGAAGCCCCGACAGGGGGCATGGCTACACCTTC. Translating gives CASSRSPDRGHGYTF. Using reference TRBV11-2 and TRBJ1-2 for the parts outside the CDR3, the full variable domain is EAGVAQSPRYKIIEKRQSVAFWCNPISGHATLYWYQQILGQGPKLLIQFQNNGVVDDSQLPKDRFSAERLKGVDSTLKIQPAKLEDSAVYLCASSRSPDRGHGYTFGSGTRLTVV.

This clone came up a few times. The genes are TRBV7-9 and TRBJ1-4, with D hard to call. Trimming removed 7 bases from V and 10 bases from J, with 19 bases in between. Germline V CDR1 and CDR2: SEHNR, FQNEAQ (reference sequence). CDR3 length: 14 residues. DNA of the CDR3: TGTGCCAGCAACCCCGGGAATCAAGGTGGAAAACTGTTTTTT. It is translated as CASNPGNQGGKLFF.

The rearrangement joins TRBV6-1 to TRBJ2-1; TRBD2 agrees at 7 bases. The CDR3 runs 14 residues. V shed 5 bases and J 5 bases; nucleotides not matched to a gene: 6. The germline gives CDR1 MNHNS, CDR2 SASEGT. CDR3 in amino acids: CASSLLARNNEQFF. The CDR3 DNA sequence: TGTGCCAGCAGTTTACTAGCGAGGAACAATGAGCAGTTCTTC.

This clone turned up a few times. The rearrangement uses TRBV19 and TRBJ2-7, with D possibly being TRBD1 (5 bases). The V gene lost 10 bases and the J gene lost 4 bases, with 11 bases spanning the gap. There are 11 residues in the CDR3. Germline V gene data show CDR1 as LNHDA and CDR2 as SQIVND (reference sequence). For the CDR3, the DNA is TGTGCCACTGGGGCCCTATACGAGCAGTACTTC. This encodes CATGALYEQYF. The whole variable domain, filled in from reference TRBV19 and TRBJ2-7, reads DGGITQSPKYLFRKEGQNVTLSCEQNLNHDAMYWYRQDPGQGLRLIYYSQIVNDFQKGDIAEGYSVSREKKESFPLTVTSAQKNPTAFYLCATGALYEQYFGPGTRLTVT.

The rearrangement uses TRBV9 and TRBJ2-7; TRBD1 matches at 8 bases. With V trimmed by 0 bases and J by 7 bases, 6 bases remained unmatched. CDR3 length equals 14 residues. CDR1 is SGDLS and CDR2 is YYNGEE in the germline V gene. CDR3 coding DNA: TGTGCCAGCAGCGTAGGTCAGGGGGCGGGAGAGCAGTACTTC. It is translated as CASSVGQGAGEQYF.

This chain uses TRBV5-4 with TRBJ1-6; D possibly corresponds to TRBD1 (6 bases). Trimming shortened V by 2 bases and J by 9 bases, and 12 bases separated the two germline ends. The CDR3 spans 14 residues. Per germline, CDR1 SGHNT and CDR2 YYREEE (reference sequence). CDR3 protein: CASSLYRDVSPLHF. The CDR3 DNA reads TGTGCCAGCAGCTTATACAGGGACGTTTCACCCCTCCACTTT.

The chain's CDR3 is CASSYSRDRGNSPLHF. The CDR3 bases are TGTGCCAGCAGTTACTCCCGGGACAGGGGGAATTCACCCCTCCACTTT. The gene calls are TRBV6-5 and TRBJ1-6; 11 bases are shared with TRBD1. Unmatched junction bases numbered 2, after V lost 0 bases and J lost 7 bases. The germline CDR1 and CDR2 sequences are MNHEY and SVGAGI. The CDR3 runs 16 residues.

This clone was seen a few times. The rearrangement links TRBV6-5 to TRBJ1-1, with a tentative D call TRBD1 (5 bases). CDR3 length: 15 residues. The germline V gene has CDR1 MNHEY and CDR2 SVGAGI. The V end was cut by 5 bases, the J end by 0 bases, with 13 bases between. CDR3 sequence: CASSQKTVMNTEAFF. In nucleotides, the CDR3 is TGTGCCAGCAGTCAAAAGACAGTGATGAACACTGAAGCTTTCTTT.

This clone was seen a handful of times. CDR3 bases: TGTGCCAGCAGCAATCGGGCGGGGGTTGGCACCGGGGAGCTGTTTTTT. Its protein product is CASSNRAGVGTGELFF. This rearrangement joins TRBV21-1 to TRBJ2-2; the table's D call, TRBD2, was not checked against the DNA. TRBV21-1 is a listed pseudogene. The CDR3 runs 16 residues.